This T cell receptor beta chain is drawn from a study of blood T cell repertoires in COVID-19 (dated by TCRdb to 2018 to 2020). With regard to the full study: The collaborator samples originated in the United States, Italy and Spain and spanned the acute and convalescent phases of COVID-19. The material from the prospective study consisted of cDNA or gDNA derived from T cells, B-cell-depleted T cells, or PBMCs. Deeply sampled blood TCRbeta repertoires from subjects exposed to, actively infected with, or recovered from COVID-19 were included in the dataset. The repertoires were released in a freely available public database intended as a resource for research on the immune response to SARS-CoV-2. Samples were obtained from the ongoing ImmuneRACE study (first 160 participants) and from over 1,000 subjects provided by 6 global collaborators. Sample metadata almost always included a de-identified subject ID, COVID-19 status, age in years and sex. Where available, HLA class I and class II types were obtained from metadata supplied by the sample provider rather than from assay-based typing.

Each collaborating institution followed its own protocols to collect whole blood in K2EDTA tubes. For TCRbeta analysis, collaborators shipped samples in one of three forms: frozen whole blood, isolated PBMCs, or DNA extracted from either of those sample types. The CDR3 contains 14 residues, cysteine and phenylalanine counted. Only the CDR3 part of the read is kept: 42 bases, read in frame from the first base. The germline V gene yields MGHRA for CDR1 and YSYEKL for CDR2. V sheds 0 bases and J sheds 4 bases, leaving 9 bases between their ends. With respect to this clone: What this receptor recognizes is not known. Qualities for individual bases were not recorded, and no much larger clone is one base off.

The immunoSEQ Assay, a bias-controlled multiplex PCR, was used to amplify TCRbeta CDR3 regions from genomic DNA. As for the authors' bioinformatics: Within the assay, amplification of reference gene primers was used to estimate how many nucleated cells each sample contained. Sequence reads were collapsed and filtered to measure the absolute abundance of every unique TCRbeta CDR3 rearrangement. For each sample, productive Simpson clonality was calculated as the square root of Simpson's diversity index over productive rearrangements. TCRdb holds this immuneACCESS table with in-frame rearrangements only. Some clones are missing; in checked studies, unresolved V genes explain under half, and the rest has no known cause. V and J calls plus clone size are reproduced from that table; the DNA served to infer D and trimming. Counted in this sample were more than 85,000 clones; around 87% of them appeared once. The top ten clones comprise about 15% of the sample.

What the work shows at the level of the full study, not this receptor alone: How much clinical and demographic metadata was included differed by source and by participant, and the metadata was provided uncurated.

In this chain, TRBV4-1 is recombined with TRBJ1-2; there is no confident call for the D gene. The receptor's source is a human donor in a cohort sampled during active COVID-19. The sequencing sample was made of peripheral blood. CDR3 reads: CASSQEVPSYGYTF. The nucleotides read TGCGCCAGCAGCCAAGAGGTTCCCAGCTATGGCTACACCTTC.